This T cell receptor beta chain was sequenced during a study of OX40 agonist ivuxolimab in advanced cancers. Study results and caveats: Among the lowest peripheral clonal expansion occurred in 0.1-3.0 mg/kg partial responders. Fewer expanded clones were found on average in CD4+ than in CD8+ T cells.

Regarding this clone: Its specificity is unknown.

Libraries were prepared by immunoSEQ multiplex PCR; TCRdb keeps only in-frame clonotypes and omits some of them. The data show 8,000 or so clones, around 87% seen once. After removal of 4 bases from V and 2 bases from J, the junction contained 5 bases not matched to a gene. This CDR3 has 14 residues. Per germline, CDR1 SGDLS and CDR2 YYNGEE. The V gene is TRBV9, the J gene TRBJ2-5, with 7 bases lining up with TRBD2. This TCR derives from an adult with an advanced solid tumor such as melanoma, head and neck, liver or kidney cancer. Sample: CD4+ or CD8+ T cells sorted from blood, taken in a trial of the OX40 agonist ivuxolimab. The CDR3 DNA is TGTGCCAGCAGCCGGGCTAGCGGACAAGAGACCCAGTACTTC. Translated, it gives CASSRASGQETQYF.